These 16 T cell receptor beta chains came from one sample sequenced in a study of glioma-infiltrating T cells. TCR alpha and beta CDR3 regions were amplified from RNA using iRepertoire nested multiplex PCR. MiXCR, applied by TCRdb to the multiplex PCR reads, yields one record per CDR3 protein. The sample holds around 350,000 distinct CDR3 sequences; roughly two fifths are singletons and the top ten take around 13%. The material sequenced was glioma tissue, nonneoplastic brain tissue, or PBMCs (not recorded which). These receptors all stem from a human donor with low-grade glioma or glioblastoma, undergoing nonglioma brain surgery, or in good health (not recorded which).

Only a few counts were recorded for this clonotype. Germline and junction disagree at one end, which may indicate a read error. V usage is TRBV4-2 and J usage is TRBJ2-3, with no clear D. The CDR3 has 16 amino acids. Germline lookup yields CDR1 LGHNA and CDR2 YNFKEQ. The CDR3 DNA is TGCGCCAGCAGCCAAGACCGAGGTGGTGGCACAGATACGCAGTATTTT. Translated, it gives CASSQDRGGGTDTQYF.

This chain joins TRBV4-2 and TRBJ2-7; 8 positions match TRBD2. This CDR3 contains 16 residues. From germline, CDR1 is LGHNA and CDR2 YNFKEQ. The V and J ends lost 4 bases and 5 bases, in that order; junction bases with no gene match: 13. As DNA, the CDR3 is TGTGCCAGCAGCCCAAGCTGGGCGGGAGGTAACCACGAGCAGTACTTC. Its translation is CASSPSWAGGNHEQYF.

Note on this clonotype: A much more abundant neighbour one base away suggests this may be a read error. The chain couples TRBV15 to TRBJ1-4; D is unclear. Germline CDR1 is LNHNV and CDR2 is YYDKDF (reference sequence). Trimming removed 6 bases from V and 4 bases from J, with 12 bases in between. CDR3 length: 14 residues. This chain's CDR3 is CATRWGANNEKLFF. The CDR3 nucleotides are TGTGCCACCAGGTGGGGTGCAAATAATGAAAAACTGTTTTTT.

Details on this clonotype: A junction boundary mismatches the germline segment, possibly from a read error. V gene TRBV14 combines with J gene TRBJ1-1, with D possibly being TRBD1 (5 bases). The germline CDR1 and CDR2 sequences are SGHDN and FVKESK. This CDR3 comprises 16 residues. The CDR3 reads CAGSQDLWTSNTEAFF. The DNA for the CDR3 is TGTGCCGGCAGCCAAGATCTCTGGACATCGAACACTGAAGCTTTCTTT.

V usage is TRBV28 and J usage is TRBJ2-1, with TRBD2 matching over 7 bases. Germline lookup yields CDR1 MDHEN and CDR2 SYDVKM. CDR3 size: 13 residues. J was trimmed by 10 bases and V by 9 bases; bases with no gene match: 12. The CDR3 DNA follows: TGTGCCAGAGCCGGGGGAGGGCGGTGGGAGCAGTTCTTC. This translates into CARAGGGRWEQFF.

This clonotype was found many times. The rearrangement uses TRBV6-1 and TRBJ2-7; D unresolved. CDR3 size: 14 residues. The V gene lost 0 bases and the J gene lost 2 bases, with 8 bases spanning the gap. Germline V gene data show CDR1 as MNHNS and CDR2 as SASEGT. This CDR3 reads CASSEAPQAYEQYF. CDR3 coding DNA: TGTGCCAGCAGTGAAGCACCGCAGGCCTACGAGCAGTACTTC.

For this clonotype: The conserved phenylalanine or tryptophan normally closing the CDR3 is absent here, so this likely arose from a read error. The rearrangement uses TRBV4-1 and TRBJ1-2; D call uncertain. In germline, CDR1 is MGHRA, CDR2 YSYEKL. The CDR3 spans 13 residues. V lost 0 bases to trimming and J lost 4 bases, with 6 bases between them. The CDR3 reads CASSQDLTYGYTS. In DNA, the CDR3 is TGCGCCAGCAGCCAAGATCTAACCTATGGCTACACCTCC.

Notes on this clonotype: An end of the junction differs from the germline gene, which may be a read error. This chain joins TRBV7-2 and TRBJ2-7, with no clear D. The CDR3 loop spans 13 amino acids. CDR1 and CDR2 from the germline V gene are SGHTA and FQGNSA. CDR3 sequence reads: CASGLLSDYEQYF. CDR3 DNA sequence: TGTGCCAGCGGCTTATTATCGGACTACGAGCAGTACTTC.

This clonotype was detected ten times or more. The genes are TRBV6-1 and TRBJ2-3; D call uncertain. Germline-derived CDR1 and CDR2 are MNHNS and SASEGT. Trimming removed 5 bases at V and 3 bases at J, with 15 bases between. This CDR3 is 15 amino acids long. CDR3 amino acids: CASSQTLWGTDTQYF. CDR3 nucleotides: TGTGCCAGCAGTCAAACCCTGTGGGGTACAGATACGCAGTATTTT.

The rearrangement joins TRBV29-1 to TRBJ2-7; D might be TRBD2 (5 bases). Germline assignment: CDR1 SQVTM and CDR2 ANQGSEA. The V gene lost 7 bases and the J gene lost 1 base, with 14 bases spanning the gap. The CDR3 is made up of 13 amino acids. This CDR3 is CSAIVLESYEQYF. The DNA of the CDR3 is TGCAGCGCCATCGTACTAGAATCCTACGAGCAGTACTTC.

Ten or more counts support this clonotype. The rearrangement uses TRBV27 and TRBJ2-1; D may correspond to TRBD1 or TRBD2 (5 bases each). The ends were cut back, 3 bases at V and 1 base at J, with 10 bases in the middle. The length of the CDR3 is 15 residues. The germline CDR1 and CDR2 sequences are MNHEY and SMNVEV (reference sequence). The CDR3 spells CASSFSDRSYNEQFF. The CDR3 DNA reads as TGTGCCAGCAGTTTTAGCGACAGATCCTACAATGAGCAGTTCTTC.

This clonotype was observed a few times. This chain links TRBV2 with TRBJ1-4, with 9 bases lining up with TRBD1. CDR1 and CDR2 from the germline V gene are SNHLY and FYNNEI. The CDR3 covers 12 residues. Trimming removed 3 bases from V and 14 bases from J; junction bases left unmatched: 4. In DNA, the CDR3 is TGTGCCAGCAGTGATCGGGACAGGGTCCTGTTTTTT. Residues: CASSDRDRVLFF.

This clonotype has a handful of counts. This chain joins TRBV28 and TRBJ1-2; no definite D call. Germline values: CDR1 MDHEN, CDR2 SYDVKM. CDR3 length: 13 amino acids. Trimming shortened V by 7 bases and J by 0 bases, and 9 bases separated the two germline ends. The CDR3 reads CASIPGSNYGYTF. The CDR3 DNA sequence: TGTGCCAGCATCCCCGGCTCTAACTATGGCTACACCTTC.

The chain recombines TRBV6-2 or TRBV6-3 with TRBJ2-5; 7 positions match TRBD1. Germline loops: CDR1 MNHEY, CDR2 SVGEGT. The CDR3 runs 14 residues. Trimming cost V 9 bases and J 4 bases; bases outside gene matches: 11. This CDR3 reads CARRQGGRVETQYF. The CDR3 DNA is TGTGCCAGGAGACAGGGTGGCAGGGTAGAGACCCAGTACTTC.

The chain combines TRBV3-1 with TRBJ2-7; TRBD1 matches 9 bases. After removal of 8 bases from V and 3 bases from J, the junction contained 5 bases not matched to a gene. Germline V gene lookup returns CDR1 LGHDT and CDR2 YNNKEL (reference sequence). This CDR3 has 13 amino acids. The DNA for the CDR3 is TGTGCCAGCCGGGGACAGGGCCTCTACGAGCAGTACTTC. Amino acids: CASRGQGLYEQYF.

This clonotype was seen ten or more times. This chain links TRBV15 with TRBJ1-5; TRBD1 matches 7 bases. J lost 9 bases, V lost 1 base, and 6 bases had no gene match. CDR1 and CDR2 (germline): LNHNV, YYDKDF (reference sequence). This CDR3 contains 14 residues. The CDR3 bases are TGTGCCACCAGCAGAGGGGACAGCCCAGTGCCCCAGCATTTT. Translating it yields CATSRGDSPVPQHF.